One TCR beta chain is described in this entry. This clonotype was found a few times. There is no known antigen for this receptor. No qualities accompany the bases; no much larger clone lies one base away. Naive CD8 T cell libraries were made from about 20,000 to 1,000,000 sorted cells using 10%, 30% or 50% of purified RNA. On a BD FACSAria II, naive CD8 T cells were FACS-sorted as CD8+CD4-CCR7+CD45RA+ and collected into RLT Plus buffer. Approximately nine TCR copies' worth of Jurkat RNA were spiked into roughly 20,000-1,000,000 naive CD8 T cell samples to test detection sensitivity. CD8 T cells were enriched with RosetteSep CD8+ T Cell Enrichment Cocktail and Ficoll-Paque, followed by ACK red cell lysis. These data come from a study of molecular identifiers for immune sequencing clone quantification (dated by TCRdb to 2016 to 2018). A note on the overall study: In a replicate experiment, RNA from about 21,000 or 97,000 naive CD8 T cells was split into five aliquots, four of which were sequenced. This methods study used CD8 T cells to benchmark TCR RNA copy counting and molecular-identifier clustering-based TCR repertoire sequencing (MIDCIRS).

Libraries came from PCR. Sequencer: Illumina HiSeq 4000. Preparation of bulk TCR libraries followed a previously described approach, with the TCR primers listed in Table S5. Total RNA was purified with the Qiagen AllPrep DNA/RNA kit. Before analysis, reads from multiple sequencing runs of the same library were pooled. On the study's bioinformatics: Reads were retained only if an exact TCR constant sequence was present, and the retained reads were trimmed to 150 nt and grouped according to their 12-nt molecular barcodes. Reads in each barcode group were sub-clustered using a 15% Levenshtein threshold, and a quality-weighted consensus sequence was built for each RNA molecule. Non-functional sequences were removed, as were lower-count sequences one edit away from another. On the basis of fitting two negative binomial distributions, barcode sub-clusters with fewer than 20% of the maximum read count were discarded. TCRdb passed the public sequencing reads through fastp at Q25 and MiXCR, retaining productive beta sequences. All rows with the same CDR3 protein become a single entry with the most common DNA and genes. Clone size and V and J calls follow TCRdb, not the original study. The sample contains about 640,000 distinct CDR3 sequences, approximately 20% of them found a single time. The top ten constitute roughly 0.83% of the sample.

General findings and caveats noted by the study authors: About 3 recovered TCR RNA copies per cell were obtained by modeling, versus roughly 10 by digital PCR, implying a capture efficiency of approximately 30%. When barcode sub-clustering was omitted, TCR diversity was inflated by chimeric consensus sequences, with chimeras reaching as high as 47%. Even against a background of about a million naive CD8 T cells, spiked-in Jurkat TCR RNA amounting to a single cell's worth was reported to be detectable. Spiked-in Jurkat TCR RNA (approximately eleven copies' worth), which is not part of the donor repertoire, was contained in the naive libraries. In CMV-specific effector cells, over 98% of molecules were held by clones above 20 RNA copies, whereas under 1% of molecules were held by such clones in naive cells. Identical TCR molecules sharing a barcode could cause highly expanded clone sizes to be underestimated.

This receptor was obtained from a human donor in good health. Some libraries in this study had Jurkat cell RNA spiked in. Specimen: naive CD8+ T cells from blood, with Jurkat cell RNA spiked in. The intended sense of this specimen's cell subset or site label: FACS-sorted CD8+CD4-CCR7+CD45RA+ naive T cells.

The sequence in DNA is TGTGCCAGCAGTGCATGGTCTAGCGGGAGACCCGGGGAGCTGTTTTTT. This sequence encodes CASSAWSSGRPGELFF. Rearrangement joined TRBV6-5 to TRBJ2-2; 10 bases in the junction line up with TRBD2. Compared with germline, V lacks 5 bases and J lacks 6 bases; bases without a gene match: 9. Based on the germline V gene, the CDR1 and CDR2 sequences are MNHEY and SVGAGI. Including cysteine and phenylalanine, the CDR3 has 16 amino acids. Of the read, only the CDR3 DNA is kept; its 48 bases are in frame from base 1.